These 21 T cell receptor beta chains were all obtained from the same sample, sequenced in a study of blood T cell repertoires in COVID-19. The table came from immunoSEQ multiplex PCR; TCRdb's copy has only in-frame clones and leaves some out. The data show 140,000 or so clones, about 86% seen once. Sequenced sample: peripheral blood. These receptors came from a human donor in a cohort sampled during active COVID-19.

The chain joins TRBV5-6 to TRBJ2-1, with 12 bases identical to TRBD1. This CDR3 is 15 amino acids long. The J segment lost 7 bases and the V segment lost 4 bases, leaving 6 bases of the junction unmatched. Germline CDR1 and CDR2: SGHDT and YYEEEE. The CDR3 nucleotides read TGTGCCAGCAGCGGAAGGGACAGGGGGCGGAATGAGCAGTTCTTC. It codes for CASSGRDRGRNEQFF. The entire variable domain, with the rest obtained from reference TRBV5-6 and TRBJ2-1, is as follows: DAGVTQSPTHLIKTRGQQVTLRCSPKSGHDTVSWYQQALGQGPQFIFQYYEEEERQRGNFPDRFSGHQFPNYSSELNVNALLLGDSALYLCASSGRDRGRNEQFFGPGTRLTVL.

With respect to this clone: The sample has other DNA sequences that encode this CDR3 too. V and J are TRBV28 and TRBJ1-1; 9 bases are shared with TRBD1. Germline CDR1 MDHEN, CDR2 SYDVKM. J lost 1 base, V lost 8 bases, and 2 bases had no gene match. The CDR3 is 13 amino acids. The DNA of the CDR3 is TGTGCCAGCCTGGGACAGGGGAACACTGAAGCTTTCTTT. Translation gives CASLGQGNTEAFF.

The chain joins TRBV11-1 to TRBJ2-7; D possibly corresponds to TRBD2 (6 bases). CDR1 SGHAT and CDR2 FQDESV come from the germline V gene (reference sequence). The ends were cut back, 1 base at V and 0 bases at J, with 10 bases in the middle. The CDR3 is 15 residues long. Written as DNA, the CDR3 is TGTGCCAGCAGCTTAGGGCGGGGTGTCTCCTACGAGCAGTACTTC. Translated: CASSLGRGVSYEQYF.

V gene TRBV6-5 combines with J gene TRBJ2-2; 8 nucleotides align to TRBD2. The CDR3 sequence is 15 residues long. CDR1 and CDR2 (germline): MNHEY, SVGAGI. Trimming at V came to 11 bases and at J to 5 bases, leaving 13 bases not matched to a gene. In nucleotides, the CDR3 is TGTGCCGGGAAAGGGACTAGTTTTGGGACCGGGGAGCTGTTTTTT. Protein: CAGKGTSFGTGELFF.

V gene TRBV18 combines with J gene TRBJ1-1; D not certain. Germline-derived CDR1 and CDR2 are KGHSH and LQKENI. The CDR3 totals 15 residues. The V end lost 3 bases, the J end lost 0 bases, and 11 bases lay between the germline ends. CDR3 protein: CASSPLSTMNTEAFF. CDR3 coding DNA: TGTGCCAGCTCACCCCTATCCACTATGAACACTGAAGCTTTCTTT.

The J gene is TRBJ1-4, the V gene TRBV18; D gene uncertain. The CDR3 length is 13 residues. Trimming removed 3 bases at V and 7 bases at J, with 9 bases between. Looked up from germline, CDR1 is KGHSH and CDR2 is LQKENI. CDR3 sequence reads: CASSPTLAEKLFF. Here the CDR3 DNA reads TGTGCCAGCTCACCCACTCTTGCTGAAAAACTGTTTTTT.

The rearrangement joins TRBV3-1 (or the pseudogene TRBV3-2) to TRBJ1-5; possibly TRBD1 for D (6 bases). The CDR3 consists of 17 residues. CDR1 and CDR2 from the germline V gene are LGHDT and YNNKEL (reference sequence). Trimming took 3 bases from V and 0 from J, leaving 15 bases between them. CDR3 coding DNA: TGTGCCAGCAGCCAGTCGGCGAGGGGGTATAGCAATCAGCCCCAGCATTTT. This sequence encodes CASSQSARGYSNQPQHF.

Concerning this clone: The junction does not match germline at one end; this may be a read error. The chain couples TRBV11-2 to TRBJ1-2; no definite D call. CDR3 length equals 13 residues. The germline V gene has CDR1 SGHAT and CDR2 FQNNGV. The CDR3 region has the DNA TGTGCCAGCAGCTTAGTGGGTGAATATGGCTACAGCTTC. It codes for CASSLVGEYGYSF.

The V call is TRBV4-2, the J call TRBJ2-5; 13 nucleotides match TRBD2. V lost 0 bases to trimming and J lost 3 bases; unmatched junction nucleotides: 7. This CDR3 comprises 18 residues. CDR1 is LGHNA and CDR2 is YNFKEQ in the germline V gene. The CDR3 bases are TGTGCCAGCAGCCAAGATGCCCGGACTAGCGGGGGAAAAGAGACCCAGTACTTC. It yields the protein CASSQDARTSGGKETQYF.

The chain couples TRBV18 to TRBJ1-1; the match to TRBD1 covers 8 bases. The CDR3 is 14 residues long. Trimming cost V 8 bases and J 8 bases; bases outside gene matches: 13. The V gene's germline CDR1 is KGHSH and CDR2 LQKENI. CDR3 bases: TGTGCCAGCGCCCTAAGTGCCAGGGGGCCGGAAGCTTTCTTT. This sequence encodes CASALSARGPEAFF.

The chain combines TRBV6-5 with TRBJ2-3; TRBD2 agrees at 9 bases. CDR3 size: 16 residues. Losses at the gene ends were 2 bases for V and 1 base for J; bases not matched to a gene: 4. Germline-derived CDR1 and CDR2 are MNHEY and SVGAGI. The CDR3 DNA reads as TGTGCCAGCAGTTACCCTTCTAGCGGGGGCACAGATACGCAGTATTTT. Translation: CASSYPSSGGTDTQYF.

The chain has TRBV5-1 and TRBJ2-5, with 10 nucleotides matching TRBD1. The CDR3 loop spans 15 amino acids. J was trimmed by 5 bases and V by 3 bases; bases with no gene match: 7. Germline CDR1 and CDR2: SGHRS and YFSETQ. The CDR3 spells CASSSSTGGGETQYF. CDR3 DNA: TGCGCCAGCAGCTCTTCGACAGGGGGCGGCGAGACCCAGTACTTC.

This clone came up a few times. This sequence joins TRBV28 and TRBJ2-3; D perhaps matches TRBD2 (6 bases). This CDR3 is 14 amino acids long. Germline CDR1 and CDR2: MDHEN and SYDVKM. The V end was cut by 4 bases, the J end by 8 bases, with 16 bases between. CDR3 coding DNA: TGTGCCAGCAGTTCGGGGACTCCGGGGCGTACGCAGTATTTT. Amino acid sequence: CASSSGTPGRTQYF.

The chain uses TRBV29-1 and TRBJ1-2; TRBD1 aligns across 10 bases. The V segment lost 5 bases and the J segment 5 bases; nucleotides outside the gene matches: 8. The CDR3 covers 14 residues. Germline CDR1 and CDR2: SQVTM and ANQGSEA. CDR3 nucleotides: TGCAGCGTTTCGACAGGGGGCCGATATTATGGCTACACCTTC. Translation: CSVSTGGRYYGYTF.

The J gene is TRBJ2-7, the V gene TRBV19; 12 nucleotides align to TRBD1. CDR1 is LNHDA, CDR2 SQIVND, per germline (reference sequence). J lost 5 bases, V lost 6 bases, and 5 bases had no gene match. The CDR3 extends over 14 amino acids. Here the CDR3 reads CASRRGTGGHEQYF. In DNA, the CDR3 is TGTGCCAGTAGGCGCGGGACAGGGGGCCACGAGCAGTACTTC. The entire variable domain, with the rest obtained from reference TRBV19 and TRBJ2-7, is as follows: DGGITQSPKYLFRKEGQNVTLSCEQNLNHDAMYWYRQDPGQGLRLIYYSQIVNDFQKGDIAEGYSVSREKKESFPLTVTSAQKNPTAFYLCASRRGTGGHEQYFGPGTRLTVT.

The gene calls are TRBV19 and TRBJ1-5; TRBD1 matches 9 bases. This CDR3 has 18 residues. Germline CDR1 and CDR2: LNHDA and SQIVND (reference sequence). The V and J ends lost 7 bases and 0 bases, in that order; junction bases with no gene match: 13. For the CDR3, the DNA is TGTGCCAGTACCTCAAGGACAGGGGCCGTTAATAGCAATCAGCCCCAGCATTTT. As protein: CASTSRTGAVNSNQPQHF.

Regarding this clone: One end of the junction fails to match germline, which may point to a read error. The chain carries TRBV6-5 and TRBJ1-5; maybe TRBD1 (5 bases). The CDR3 totals 16 residues. Germline CDR1 MNHEY, CDR2 SVGAGI. CDR3 nucleotides: TGTGCCAGCAGTAACTCCCTGGCCGGGGGGAGCCAGCCCCAGCATTTT. This translates into CASSNSLAGGSQPQHF.

Remarks on this clone: Other DNA sequences in the same sample also yield this CDR3. The rearrangement uses TRBV19 and TRBJ1-2, with 7 bases lining up with TRBD1. The CDR3 sequence is 13 residues long. J gave up 4 bases and V 3 bases, and 2 bases lay outside the gene matches. CDR1 is LNHDA and CDR2 is SQIVND in the germline V gene (reference sequence). CDR3 sequence (DNA): TGTGCCAGTAGTATCCGACAGGGCTATGGCTACACCTTC. This codes for CASSIRQGYGYTF. The full variable domain, completed using reference TRBV19 and TRBJ1-2, is DGGITQSPKYLFRKEGQNVTLSCEQNLNHDAMYWYRQDPGQGLRLIYYSQIVNDFQKGDIAEGYSVSREKKESFPLTVTSAQKNPTAFYLCASSIRQGYGYTFGSGTRLTVV.

The chain has TRBV6-5 and TRBJ1-5; D is undetermined. The CDR3 length is 15 residues. The germline V gene has CDR1 MNHEY and CDR2 SVGAGI. The V gene lost 0 bases and the J gene lost 7 bases, with 13 bases spanning the gap. The CDR3 protein is CASSYSGGKEQPQHF. For the CDR3, the DNA is TGTGCCAGCAGTTACTCAGGAGGGAAGGAGCAGCCCCAGCATTTT.

This chain uses TRBV7-9 with TRBJ1-4; the match to TRBD1 covers 11 bases. This CDR3 has 17 residues. V shed 5 bases, J shed 8 bases, and the junction held 13 bases outside the gene matches. Germline values: CDR1 SEHNR, CDR2 FQNEAQ (reference sequence). The CDR3 loop is CASSHNPGQGDSEKLFF. The DNA for the CDR3 is TGTGCCAGCAGCCACAACCCGGGACAGGGGGATAGCGAAAAACTGTTTTTT.

J is TRBJ2-7 and V is TRBV11-2, with 7 bases lining up with TRBD2. V shed 2 bases, J shed 5 bases, and the junction held 6 bases outside the gene matches. Germline assignment: CDR1 SGHAT and CDR2 FQNNGV. The CDR3 has 14 residues. The CDR3 DNA is TGTGCCAGCAGCTTATCAGCGGGGTCGCACGAGCAGTACTTC. Translation gives CASSLSAGSHEQYF.